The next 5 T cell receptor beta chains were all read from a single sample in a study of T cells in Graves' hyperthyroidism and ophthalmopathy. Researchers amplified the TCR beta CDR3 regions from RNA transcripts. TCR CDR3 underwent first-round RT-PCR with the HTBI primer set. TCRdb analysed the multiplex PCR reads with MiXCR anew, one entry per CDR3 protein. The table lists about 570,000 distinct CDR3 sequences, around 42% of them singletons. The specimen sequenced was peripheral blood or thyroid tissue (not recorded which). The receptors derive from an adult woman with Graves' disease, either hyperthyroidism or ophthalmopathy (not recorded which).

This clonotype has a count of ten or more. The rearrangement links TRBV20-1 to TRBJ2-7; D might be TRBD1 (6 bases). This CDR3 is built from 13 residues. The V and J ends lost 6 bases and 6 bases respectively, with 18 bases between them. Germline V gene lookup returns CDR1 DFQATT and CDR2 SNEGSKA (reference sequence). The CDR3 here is CSAWTDRVREQYF. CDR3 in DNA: TGCAGTGCCTGGACAGACCGTGTCCGCGAGCAGTACTTC.

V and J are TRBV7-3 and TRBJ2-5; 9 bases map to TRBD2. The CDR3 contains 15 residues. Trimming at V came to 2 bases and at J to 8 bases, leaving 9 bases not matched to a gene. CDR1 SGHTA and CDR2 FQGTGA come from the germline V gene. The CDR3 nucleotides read TGTGCCAGCAGCTTAGGGGTAGCGGGAGAGGCTACCCAGTACTTC. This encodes CASSLGVAGEATQYF.

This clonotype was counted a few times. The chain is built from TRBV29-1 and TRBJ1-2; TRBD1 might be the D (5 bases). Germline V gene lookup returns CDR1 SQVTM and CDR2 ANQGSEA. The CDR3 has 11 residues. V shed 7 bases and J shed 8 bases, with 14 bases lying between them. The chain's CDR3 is CSGDGAVGYTF. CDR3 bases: TGCAGCGGAGACGGGGCGGTGGGCTACACCTTC.

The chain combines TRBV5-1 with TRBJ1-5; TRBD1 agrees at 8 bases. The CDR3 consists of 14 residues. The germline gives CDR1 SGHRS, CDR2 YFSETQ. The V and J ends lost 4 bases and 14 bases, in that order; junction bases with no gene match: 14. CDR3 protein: CASSPGGTGGNEHF. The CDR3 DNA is TGCGCCAGCAGCCCTGGTGGGACAGGAGGGAACGAGCATTTT.

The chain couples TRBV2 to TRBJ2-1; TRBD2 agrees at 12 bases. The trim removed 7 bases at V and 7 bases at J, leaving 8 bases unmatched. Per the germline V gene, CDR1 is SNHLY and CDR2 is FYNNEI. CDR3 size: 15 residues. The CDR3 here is CASTLLAGGSNEQFF. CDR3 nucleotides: TGTGCCAGCACCCTACTAGCGGGAGGAAGTAATGAGCAGTTCTTC.